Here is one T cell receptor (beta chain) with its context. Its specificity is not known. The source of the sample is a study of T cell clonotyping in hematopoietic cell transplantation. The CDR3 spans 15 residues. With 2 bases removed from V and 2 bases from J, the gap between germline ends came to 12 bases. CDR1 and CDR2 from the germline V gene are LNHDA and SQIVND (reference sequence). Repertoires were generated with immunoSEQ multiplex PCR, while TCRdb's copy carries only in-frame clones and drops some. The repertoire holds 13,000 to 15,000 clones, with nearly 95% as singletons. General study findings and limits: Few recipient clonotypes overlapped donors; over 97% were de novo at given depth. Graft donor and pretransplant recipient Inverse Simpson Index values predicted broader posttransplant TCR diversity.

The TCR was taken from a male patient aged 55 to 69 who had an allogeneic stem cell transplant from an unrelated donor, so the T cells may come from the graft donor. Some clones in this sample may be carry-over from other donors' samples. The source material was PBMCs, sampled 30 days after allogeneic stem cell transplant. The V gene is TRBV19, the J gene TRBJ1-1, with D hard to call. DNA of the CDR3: TGTGCCAGTAGTATATCCGGCAGAGCAAACACTGAAGCTTTCTTT. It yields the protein CASSISGRANTEAFF.